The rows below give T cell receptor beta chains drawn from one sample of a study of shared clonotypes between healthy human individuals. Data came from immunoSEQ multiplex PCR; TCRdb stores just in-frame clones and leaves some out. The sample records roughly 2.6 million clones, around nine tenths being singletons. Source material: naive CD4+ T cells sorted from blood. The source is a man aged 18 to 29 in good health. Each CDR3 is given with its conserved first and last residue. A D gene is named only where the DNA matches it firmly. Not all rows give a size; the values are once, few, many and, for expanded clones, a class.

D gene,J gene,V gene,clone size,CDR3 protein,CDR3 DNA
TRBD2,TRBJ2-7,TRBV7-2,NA,CASSSGLAPYEQYF,TGTGCCAGCAGCTCTGGACTAGCGCCCTACGAGCAGTACTTC
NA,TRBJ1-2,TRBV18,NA,CASSPQAVGYTF,TGTGCCAGCTCACCACAGGCGGTCGGCTACACCTTC
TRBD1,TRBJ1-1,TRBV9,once,CASSVVAGQGTEAFF,TGTGCCAGCAGCGTAGTAGCGGGACAGGGCACTGAAGCTTTCTTT
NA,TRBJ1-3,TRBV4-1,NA,CASSQAHSSGNTIYF,TGCGCCAGCAGCCAGGCACACAGCTCTGGAAACACCATATATTTT
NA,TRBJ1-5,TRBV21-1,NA,CASSKAGHFNQPQHF,TGTGCCAGCAGCAAAGCAGGACACTTCAATCAGCCCCAGCATTTT
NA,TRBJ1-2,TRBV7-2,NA,CASSLSGANYGYTF,TGTGCCAGCAGCTTAAGTGGAGCTAACTATGGCTACACCTTC
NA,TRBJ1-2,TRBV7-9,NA,CASSRDLARYGYTF,TGTGCCAGCAGCCGGGACCTCGCACGTTATGGCTACACCTTC
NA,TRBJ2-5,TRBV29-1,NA,CSVEDRGRTREETQYF,TGCAGCGTTGAAGATCGGGGCAGGACCAGGGAAGAGACCCAGTACTTC
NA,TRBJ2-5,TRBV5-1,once,CASSLEWTTPETQYF,TGCGCCAGCAGCTTGGAATGGACAACCCCAGAGACCCAGTACTTC
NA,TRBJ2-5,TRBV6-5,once,CASSYSRKETQYF,TGTGCCAGCAGTTACTCTAGAAAAGAGACCCAGTACTTC
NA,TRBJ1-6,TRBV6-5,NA,CASSYRVFNNSPLHF,TGTGCCAGCAGTTACAGGGTATTCAATAATTCACCCCTCCACTTT
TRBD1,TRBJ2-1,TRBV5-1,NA,CASSLSGTALYNEQFF,TGCGCCAGCAGCCTGTCCGGGACAGCCTTATACAATGAGCAGTTCTTC
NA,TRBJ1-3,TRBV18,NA,CASSPRITEENTIYF,TGTGCCAGCTCACCAAGGATTACGGAGGAAAACACCATATATTTT
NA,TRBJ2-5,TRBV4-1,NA,CASSQDQGFYETQYF,TGCGCCAGCAGCCAAGACCAGGGTTTTTATGAGACCCAGTACTTC
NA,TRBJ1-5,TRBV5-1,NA,CASSLGTSSNQPQHF,TGCGCCAGCAGCTTGGGGACTTCGAGCAATCAGCCCCAGCATTTT
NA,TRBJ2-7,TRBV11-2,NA,CASSPHQGLTYEQYF,TGTGCCAGCAGCCCCCACCAGGGCCTTACCTACGAGCAGTACTTC
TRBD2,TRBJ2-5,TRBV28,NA,CASSGLVGQETQYF,TGTGCCAGCAGTGGACTAGTTGGTCAAGAGACCCAGTACTTC
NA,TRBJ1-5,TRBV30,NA,CAWSSGDNNQPQHF,TGTGCCTGGAGTAGTGGGGACAACAATCAGCCCCAGCATTTT
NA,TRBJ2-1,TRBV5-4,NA,CASTQGSGSSYNEQFF,TGTGCCAGCACCCAAGGAAGTGGCAGCTCCTACAATGAGCAGTTCTTC
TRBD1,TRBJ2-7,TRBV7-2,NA,CASSSDRGFYEQYF,TGTGCCAGCAGCTCGGACAGGGGGTTCTACGAGCAGTACTTC
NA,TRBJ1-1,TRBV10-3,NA,CAISEQGVSGTEAFF,TGTGCCATCAGTGAGCAGGGTGTTTCGGGCACTGAAGCTTTCTTT